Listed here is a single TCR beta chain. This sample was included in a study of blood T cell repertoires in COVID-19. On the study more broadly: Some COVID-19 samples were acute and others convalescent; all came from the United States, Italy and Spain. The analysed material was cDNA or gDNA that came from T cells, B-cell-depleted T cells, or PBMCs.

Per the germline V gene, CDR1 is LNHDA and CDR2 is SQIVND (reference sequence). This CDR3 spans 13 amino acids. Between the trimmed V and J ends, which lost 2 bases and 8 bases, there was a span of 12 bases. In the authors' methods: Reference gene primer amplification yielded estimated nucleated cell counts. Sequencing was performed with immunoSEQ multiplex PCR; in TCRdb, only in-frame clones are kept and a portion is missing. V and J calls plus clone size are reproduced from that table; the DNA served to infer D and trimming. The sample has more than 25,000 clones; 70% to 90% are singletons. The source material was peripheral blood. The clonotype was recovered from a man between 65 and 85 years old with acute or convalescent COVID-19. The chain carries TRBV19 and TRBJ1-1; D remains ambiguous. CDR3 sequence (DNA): TGTGCCAGTAGTATATCCAGAGCGCAGGAAGCTTTCTTT. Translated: CASSISRAQEAFF. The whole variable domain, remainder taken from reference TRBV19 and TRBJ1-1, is DGGITQSPKYLFRKEGQNVTLSCEQNLNHDAMYWYRQDPGQGLRLIYYSQIVNDFQKGDIAEGYSVSREKKESFPLTVTSAQKNPTAFYLCASSISRAQEAFFGQGTRLTVV.